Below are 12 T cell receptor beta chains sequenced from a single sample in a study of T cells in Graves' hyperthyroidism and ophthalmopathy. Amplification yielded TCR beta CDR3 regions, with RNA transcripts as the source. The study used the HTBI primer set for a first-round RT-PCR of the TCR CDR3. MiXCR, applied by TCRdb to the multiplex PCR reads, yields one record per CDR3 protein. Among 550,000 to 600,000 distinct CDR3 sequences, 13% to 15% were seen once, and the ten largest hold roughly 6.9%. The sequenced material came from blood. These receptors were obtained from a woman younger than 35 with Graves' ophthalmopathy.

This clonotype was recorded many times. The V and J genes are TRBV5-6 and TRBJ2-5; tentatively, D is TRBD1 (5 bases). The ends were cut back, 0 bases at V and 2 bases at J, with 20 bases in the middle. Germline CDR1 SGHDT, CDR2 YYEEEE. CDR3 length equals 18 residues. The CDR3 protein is CASSLVLVMTASQETQYF. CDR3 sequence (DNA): TGTGCCAGCAGCTTGGTATTGGTGATGACAGCCTCACAAGAGACCCAGTACTTC. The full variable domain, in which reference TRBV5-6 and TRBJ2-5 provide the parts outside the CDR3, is DAGVTQSPTHLIKTRGQQVTLRCSPKSGHDTVSWYQQALGQGPQFIFQYYEEEERQRGNFPDRFSGHQFPNYSSELNVNALLLGDSALYLCASSLVLVMTASQETQYFGPGTRLLVL.

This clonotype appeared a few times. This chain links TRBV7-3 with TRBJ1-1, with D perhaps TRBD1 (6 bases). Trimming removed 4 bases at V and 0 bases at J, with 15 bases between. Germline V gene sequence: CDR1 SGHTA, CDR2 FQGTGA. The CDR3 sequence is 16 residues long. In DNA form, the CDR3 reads TGTGCCAGCAGCTCTCAGGGGTCTGGGATGAACACTGAAGCTTTCTTT. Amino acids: CASSSQGSGMNTEAFF.

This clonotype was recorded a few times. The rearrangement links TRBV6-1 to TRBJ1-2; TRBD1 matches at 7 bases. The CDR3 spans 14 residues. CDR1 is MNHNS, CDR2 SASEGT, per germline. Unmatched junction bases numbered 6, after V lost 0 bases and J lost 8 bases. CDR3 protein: CASSEADRENGYTF. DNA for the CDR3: TGTGCCAGCAGTGAAGCAGACAGGGAAAACGGCTACACCTTC.

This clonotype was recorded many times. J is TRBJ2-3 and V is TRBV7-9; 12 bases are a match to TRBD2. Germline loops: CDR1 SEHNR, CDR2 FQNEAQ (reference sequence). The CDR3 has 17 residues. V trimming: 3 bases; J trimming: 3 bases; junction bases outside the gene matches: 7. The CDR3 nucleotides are TGTGCCAGCAGCTTTCCTAGCGGGAGGGCCCAAACAGATACGCAGTATTTT. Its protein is CASSFPSGRAQTDTQYF.

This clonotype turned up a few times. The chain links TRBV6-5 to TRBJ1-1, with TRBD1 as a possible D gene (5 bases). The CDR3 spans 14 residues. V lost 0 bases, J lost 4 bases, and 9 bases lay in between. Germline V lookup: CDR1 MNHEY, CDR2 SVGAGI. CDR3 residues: CASSYSAGGTEAFF. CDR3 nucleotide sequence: TGTGCCAGCAGTTACTCCGCCGGGGGCACTGAAGCTTTCTTT.

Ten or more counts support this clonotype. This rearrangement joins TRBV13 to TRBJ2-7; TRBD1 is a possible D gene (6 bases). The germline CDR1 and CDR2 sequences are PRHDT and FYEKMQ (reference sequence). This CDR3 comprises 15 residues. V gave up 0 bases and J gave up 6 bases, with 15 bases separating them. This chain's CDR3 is CASSLGLAGVSEQYF. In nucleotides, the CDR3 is TGTGCCAGCAGCTTAGGTTTGGCAGGGGTGAGCGAGCAGTACTTC.

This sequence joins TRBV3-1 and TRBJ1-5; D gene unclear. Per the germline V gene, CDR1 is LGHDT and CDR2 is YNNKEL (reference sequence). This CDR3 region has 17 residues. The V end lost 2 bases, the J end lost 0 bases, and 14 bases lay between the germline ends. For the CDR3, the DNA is TGTGCCAGCAGCCAATCGGAACGGGTGTATAGCAATCAGCCCCAGCATTTT. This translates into CASSQSERVYSNQPQHF.

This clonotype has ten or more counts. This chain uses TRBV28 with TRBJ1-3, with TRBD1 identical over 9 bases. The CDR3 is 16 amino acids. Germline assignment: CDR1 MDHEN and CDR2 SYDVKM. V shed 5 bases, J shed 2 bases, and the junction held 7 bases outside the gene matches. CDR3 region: CASSTPGQGPGNTIYF. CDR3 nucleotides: TGTGCCAGCAGTACACCGGGACAGGGCCCTGGAAACACCATATATTTT. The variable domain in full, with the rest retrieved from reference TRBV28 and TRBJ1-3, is DVKVTQSSRYLVKRTGEKVFLECVQDMDHENMFWYRQDPGLGLRLIYFSYDVKMKEKGDIPEGYSVSREKKERFSLILESASTNQTSMYLCASSTPGQGPGNTIYFGEGSWLTVV.

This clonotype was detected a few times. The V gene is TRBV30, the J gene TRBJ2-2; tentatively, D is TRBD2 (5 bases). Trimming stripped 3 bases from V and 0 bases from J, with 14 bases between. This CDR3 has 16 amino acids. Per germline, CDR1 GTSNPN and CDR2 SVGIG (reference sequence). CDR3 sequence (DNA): TGTGCCTGGAGCACCCCTAAGGGAGCGAACACCGGGGAGCTGTTTTTT. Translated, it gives CAWSTPKGANTGELFF.

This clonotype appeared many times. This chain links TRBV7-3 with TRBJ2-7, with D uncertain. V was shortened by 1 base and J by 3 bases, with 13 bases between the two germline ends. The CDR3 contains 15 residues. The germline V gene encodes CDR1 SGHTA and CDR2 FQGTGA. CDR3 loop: CASSLRPSVLYEQYF. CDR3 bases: TGTGCCAGCAGCTTAAGGCCCTCAGTACTCTACGAGCAGTACTTC.

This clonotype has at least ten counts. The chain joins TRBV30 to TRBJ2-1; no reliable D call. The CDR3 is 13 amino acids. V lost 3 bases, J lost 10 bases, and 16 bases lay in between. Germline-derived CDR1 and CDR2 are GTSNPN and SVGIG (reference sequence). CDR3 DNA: TGTGCCTGGAGACCTGGTGGAGAATCCGAGCAGTTCTTC. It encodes CAWRPGGESEQFF.

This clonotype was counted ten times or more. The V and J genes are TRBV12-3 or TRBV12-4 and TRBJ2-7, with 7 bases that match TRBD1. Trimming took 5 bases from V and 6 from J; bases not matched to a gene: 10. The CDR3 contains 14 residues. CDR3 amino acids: CASSRTPQGSEQYF. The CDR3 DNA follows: TGTGCCAGCAGTCGCACCCCACAGGGGAGCGAGCAGTACTTC.